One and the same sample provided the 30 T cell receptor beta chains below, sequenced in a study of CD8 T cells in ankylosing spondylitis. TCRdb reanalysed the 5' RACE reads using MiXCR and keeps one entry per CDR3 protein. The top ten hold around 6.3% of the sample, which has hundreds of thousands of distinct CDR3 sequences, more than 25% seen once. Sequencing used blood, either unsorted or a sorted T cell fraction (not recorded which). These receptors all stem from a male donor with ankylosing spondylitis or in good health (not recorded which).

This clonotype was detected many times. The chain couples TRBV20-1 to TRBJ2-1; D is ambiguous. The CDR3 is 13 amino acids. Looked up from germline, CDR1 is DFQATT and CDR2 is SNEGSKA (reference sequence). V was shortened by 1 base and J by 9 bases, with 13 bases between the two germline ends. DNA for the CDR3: TGCAGTGCTAGAGGAGAACAGACGGCTGAGCAGTTCTTC. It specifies CSARGEQTAEQFF.

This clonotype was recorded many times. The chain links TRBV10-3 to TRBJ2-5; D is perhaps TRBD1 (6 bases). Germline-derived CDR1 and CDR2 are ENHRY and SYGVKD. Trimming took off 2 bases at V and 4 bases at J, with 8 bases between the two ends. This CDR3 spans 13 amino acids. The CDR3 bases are TGTGCCATCAGTGAGCTACAGGGAGAGACCCAGTACTTC. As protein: CAISELQGETQYF.

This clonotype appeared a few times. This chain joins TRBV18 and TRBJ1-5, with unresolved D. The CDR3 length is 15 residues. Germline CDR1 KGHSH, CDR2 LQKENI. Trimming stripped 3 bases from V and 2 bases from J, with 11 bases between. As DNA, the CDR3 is TGTGCCAGCTCACCGGGTATCGTTGGCAATCAGCCCCAGCATTTT. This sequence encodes CASSPGIVGNQPQHF.

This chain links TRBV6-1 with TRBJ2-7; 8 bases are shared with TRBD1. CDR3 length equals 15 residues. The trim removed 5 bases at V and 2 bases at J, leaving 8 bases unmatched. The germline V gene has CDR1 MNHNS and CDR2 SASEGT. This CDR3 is CASSRGQGPTYEQYF. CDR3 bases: TGTGCCAGCAGTCGCGGACAGGGTCCTACCTACGAGCAGTACTTC.

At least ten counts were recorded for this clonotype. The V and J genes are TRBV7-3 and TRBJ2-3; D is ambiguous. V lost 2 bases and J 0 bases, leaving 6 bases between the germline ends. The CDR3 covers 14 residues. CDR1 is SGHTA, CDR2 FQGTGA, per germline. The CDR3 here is CASSLSHSTDTQYF. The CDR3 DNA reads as TGTGCCAGCAGCTTATCACATAGCACAGATACGCAGTATTTT.

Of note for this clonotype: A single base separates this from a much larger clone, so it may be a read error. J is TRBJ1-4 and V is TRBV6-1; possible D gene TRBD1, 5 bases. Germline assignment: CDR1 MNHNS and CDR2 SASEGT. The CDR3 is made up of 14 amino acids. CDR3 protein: CASRRRGTNKKLFF. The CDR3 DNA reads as TGTGCCAGCAGACGTAGGGGAACTAATAAAAAACTGTTTTTT.

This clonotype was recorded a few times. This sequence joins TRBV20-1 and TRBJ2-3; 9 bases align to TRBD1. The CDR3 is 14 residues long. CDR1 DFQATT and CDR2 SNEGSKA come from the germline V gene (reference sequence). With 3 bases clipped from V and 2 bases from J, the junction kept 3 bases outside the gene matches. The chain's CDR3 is CSARRDRDTDTQYF. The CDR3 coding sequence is TGCAGTGCTAGGCGGGACAGGGACACAGATACGCAGTATTTT.

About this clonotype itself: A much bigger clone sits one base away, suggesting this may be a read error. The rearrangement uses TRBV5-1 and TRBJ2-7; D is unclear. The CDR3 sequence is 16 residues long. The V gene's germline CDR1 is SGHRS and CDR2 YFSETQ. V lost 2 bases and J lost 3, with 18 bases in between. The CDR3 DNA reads TGCGCCAGCAGCTTAGACCAGGTGGGAATGTACTACGAGCAGTACTTC. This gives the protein CASSLDQVGMYYEQYF.

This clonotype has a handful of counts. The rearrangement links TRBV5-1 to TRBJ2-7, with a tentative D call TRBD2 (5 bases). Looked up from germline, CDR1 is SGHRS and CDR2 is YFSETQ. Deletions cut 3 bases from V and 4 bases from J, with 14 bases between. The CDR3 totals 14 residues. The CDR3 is CASSSPGVPYEQYF. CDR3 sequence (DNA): TGCGCCAGCAGCTCCCCCGGGGTGCCGTACGAGCAGTACTTC.

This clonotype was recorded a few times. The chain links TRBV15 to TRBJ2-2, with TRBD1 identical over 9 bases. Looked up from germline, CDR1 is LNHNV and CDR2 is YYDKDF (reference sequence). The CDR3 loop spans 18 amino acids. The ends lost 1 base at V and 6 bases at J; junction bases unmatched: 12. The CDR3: CATSRGGKGQGQAGELFF. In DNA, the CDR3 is TGTGCCACCAGCAGAGGGGGGAAAGGACAGGGGCAAGCCGGGGAGCTGTTTTTT. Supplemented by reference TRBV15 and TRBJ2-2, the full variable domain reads DAMVIQNPRYQVTQFGKPVTLSCSQTLNHNVMYWYQQKSSQAPKLLFHYYDKDFNNEADTPDNFQSRRPNTSFCFLDIRSPGLGDTAMYLCATSRGGKGQGQAGELFFGEGSRLTVL.

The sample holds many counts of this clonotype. The CDR3 loop is CASSRLGDGSYEQYF. For the CDR3, the DNA is TGTGCCAGCAGCCGCCTTGGAGACGGATCCTACGAGCAGTACTTC. This rearrangement joins TRBV7-6 to TRBJ2-7; the D is unclear. In germline, CDR1 is SGHVS, CDR2 FNYEAQ. The CDR3 totals 15 residues. Deletions cut 5 bases from V and 1 base from J, with 15 bases between.

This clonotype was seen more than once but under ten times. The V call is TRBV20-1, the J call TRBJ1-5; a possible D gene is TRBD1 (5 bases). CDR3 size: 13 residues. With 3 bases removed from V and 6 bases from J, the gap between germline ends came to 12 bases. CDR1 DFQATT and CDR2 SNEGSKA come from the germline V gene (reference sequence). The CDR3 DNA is TGCAGTGCTAGGGTGGCAGGGAGTCAGCCCCAGCATTTT. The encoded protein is CSARVAGSQPQHF.

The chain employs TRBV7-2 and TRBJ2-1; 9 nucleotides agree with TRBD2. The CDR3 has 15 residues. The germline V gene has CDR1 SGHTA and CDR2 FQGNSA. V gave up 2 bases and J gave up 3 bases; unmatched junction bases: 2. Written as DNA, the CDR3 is TGTGCCAGCAGCTTAACGACTAGCGGCTACAATGAGCAGTTCTTC. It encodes CASSLTTSGYNEQFF.

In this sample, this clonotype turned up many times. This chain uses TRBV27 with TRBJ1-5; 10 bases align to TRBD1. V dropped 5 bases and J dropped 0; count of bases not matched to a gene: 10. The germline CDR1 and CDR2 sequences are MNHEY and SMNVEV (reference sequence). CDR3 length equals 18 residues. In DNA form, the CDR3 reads TGTGCCAGCAGTGGAACGGGACAGGGGATGCGTAGCAATCAGCCCCAGCATTTT. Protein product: CASSGTGQGMRSNQPQHF.

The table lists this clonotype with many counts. The CDR3 is CSASRTDSTDTQYF. The CDR3 region has the DNA TGCAGCGCCAGCAGGACAGACAGCACAGATACGCAGTATTTT. V and J are TRBV29-1 and TRBJ2-3; the D gene is possibly TRBD1 (6 bases). Germline CDR1 SQVTM, CDR2 ANQGSEA. This CDR3 contains 14 residues. V lost 7 bases, J lost 0 bases, and 14 bases lay in between.

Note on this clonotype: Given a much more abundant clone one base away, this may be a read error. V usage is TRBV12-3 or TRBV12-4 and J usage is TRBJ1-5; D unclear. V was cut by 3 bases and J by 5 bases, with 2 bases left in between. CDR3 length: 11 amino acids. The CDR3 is CASSFHQPQHF. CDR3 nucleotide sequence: TGTGCCAGCAGTTTCCATCAGCCCCAGCATTTT.

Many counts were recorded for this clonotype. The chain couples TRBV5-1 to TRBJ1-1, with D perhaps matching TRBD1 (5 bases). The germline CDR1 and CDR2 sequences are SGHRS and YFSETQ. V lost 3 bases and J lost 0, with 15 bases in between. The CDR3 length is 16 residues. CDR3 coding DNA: TGCGCCAGCAGCTACGAGGGGACCGATATGAACACTGAAGCTTTCTTT. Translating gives CASSYEGTDMNTEAFF.

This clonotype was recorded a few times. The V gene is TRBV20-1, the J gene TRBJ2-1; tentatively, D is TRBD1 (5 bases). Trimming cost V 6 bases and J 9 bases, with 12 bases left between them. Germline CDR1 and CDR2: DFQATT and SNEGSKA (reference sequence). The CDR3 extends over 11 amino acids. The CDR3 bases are TGCAGTGCCAGAAGGGGTATTGAGCAGTTCTTC. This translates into CSARRGIEQFF.

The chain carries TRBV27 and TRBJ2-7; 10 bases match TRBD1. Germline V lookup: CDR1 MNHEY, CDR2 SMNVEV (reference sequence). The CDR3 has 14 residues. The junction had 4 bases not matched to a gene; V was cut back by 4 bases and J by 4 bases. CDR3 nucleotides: TGTGCCAGCAGTTACAAGGGACAGGGGTACGAGCAGTACTTC. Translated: CASSYKGQGYEQYF.

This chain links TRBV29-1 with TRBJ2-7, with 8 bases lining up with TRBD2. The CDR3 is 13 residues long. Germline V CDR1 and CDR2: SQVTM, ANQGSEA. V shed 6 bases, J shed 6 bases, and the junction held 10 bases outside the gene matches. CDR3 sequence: CSVDRPGGAEQYF. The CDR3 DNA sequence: TGCAGCGTGGACAGACCGGGGGGGGCCGAGCAGTACTTC.

CDR3 DNA: TGCAGTGCTAGTGCAGGGAGAACCGGGGAGCTGTTTTTT. Translated, it gives CSASAGRTGELFF. V and J are TRBV20-1 and TRBJ2-2; TRBD1 or TRBD2 may be the D gene (5 bases each). The CDR3 runs to 13 residues. Germline lookup yields CDR1 DFQATT and CDR2 SNEGSKA (reference sequence). Trimming cost V 3 bases and J 5 bases, with 10 bases left between them.

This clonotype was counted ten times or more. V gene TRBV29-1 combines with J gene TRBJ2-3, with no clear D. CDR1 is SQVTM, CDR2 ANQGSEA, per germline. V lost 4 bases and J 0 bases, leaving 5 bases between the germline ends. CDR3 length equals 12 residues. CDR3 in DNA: TGCAGCGTTGGGGTTAGCACAGATACGCAGTATTTT. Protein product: CSVGVSTDTQYF.

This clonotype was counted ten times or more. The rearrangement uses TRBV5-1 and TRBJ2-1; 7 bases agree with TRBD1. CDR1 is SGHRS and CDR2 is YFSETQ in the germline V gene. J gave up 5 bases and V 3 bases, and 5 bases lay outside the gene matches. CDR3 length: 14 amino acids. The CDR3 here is CASSYGQANNEQFF. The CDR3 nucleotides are TGCGCCAGCAGCTATGGACAGGCGAACAATGAGCAGTTCTTC. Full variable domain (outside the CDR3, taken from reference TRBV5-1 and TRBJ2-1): KAGVTQTPRYLIKTRGQQVTLSCSPISGHRSVSWYQQTPGQGLQFLFEYFSETQRNKGNFPGRFSGRQFSNSRSEMNVSTLELGDSALYLCASSYGQANNEQFFGPGTRLTVL.

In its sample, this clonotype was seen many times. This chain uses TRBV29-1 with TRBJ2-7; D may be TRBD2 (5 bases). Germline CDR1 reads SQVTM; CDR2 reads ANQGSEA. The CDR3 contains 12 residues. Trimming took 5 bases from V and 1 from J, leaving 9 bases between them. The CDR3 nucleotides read TGCAGCGTTCAAAGAGGGTCCTACGAGCAGTACTTC. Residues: CSVQRGSYEQYF.

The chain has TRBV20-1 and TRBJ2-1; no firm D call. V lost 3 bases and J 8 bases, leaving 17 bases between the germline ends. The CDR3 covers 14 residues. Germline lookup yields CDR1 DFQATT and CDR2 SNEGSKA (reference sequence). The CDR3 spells CSASQVGVRDEQFF. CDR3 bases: TGCAGTGCTAGCCAGGTTGGGGTCCGCGATGAGCAGTTCTTC.

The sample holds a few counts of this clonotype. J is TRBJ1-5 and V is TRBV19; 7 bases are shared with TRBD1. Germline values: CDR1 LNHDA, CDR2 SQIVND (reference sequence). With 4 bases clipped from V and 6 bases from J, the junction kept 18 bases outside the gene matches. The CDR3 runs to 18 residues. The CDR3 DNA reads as TGTGCCAGTAGTACGACAGGGAGGCACGACCAACGAAGTCAGCCCCAGCATTTT. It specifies CASSTTGRHDQRSQPQHF.

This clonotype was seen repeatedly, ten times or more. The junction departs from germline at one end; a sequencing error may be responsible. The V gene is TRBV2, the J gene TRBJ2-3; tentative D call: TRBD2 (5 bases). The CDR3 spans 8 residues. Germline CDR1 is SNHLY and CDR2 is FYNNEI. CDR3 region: CAPKTTPF. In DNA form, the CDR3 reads TGTGCCCCAAAGACTACTCCCTTT.

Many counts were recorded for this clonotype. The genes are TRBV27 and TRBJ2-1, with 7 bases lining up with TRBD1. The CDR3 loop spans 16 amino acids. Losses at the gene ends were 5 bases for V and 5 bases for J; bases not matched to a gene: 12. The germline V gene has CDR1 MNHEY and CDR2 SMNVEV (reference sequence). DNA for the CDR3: TGTGCCAGCAGTCAAAGACAAGGGGGCTGGGACAATGAGCAGTTCTTC. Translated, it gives CASSQRQGGWDNEQFF.

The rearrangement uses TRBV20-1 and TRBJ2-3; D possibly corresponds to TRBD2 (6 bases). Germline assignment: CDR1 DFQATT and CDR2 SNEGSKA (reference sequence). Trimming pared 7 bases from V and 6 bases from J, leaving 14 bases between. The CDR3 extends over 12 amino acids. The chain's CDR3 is CSVWTNADTQYF. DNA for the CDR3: TGCAGTGTATGGACTAACGCGGATACGCAGTATTTT.

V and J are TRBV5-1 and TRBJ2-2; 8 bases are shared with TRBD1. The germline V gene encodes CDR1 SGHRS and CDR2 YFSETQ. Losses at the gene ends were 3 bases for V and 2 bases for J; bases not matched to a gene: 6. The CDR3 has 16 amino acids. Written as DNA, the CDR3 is TGCGCCAGCAGCTACCGGGACAGGCGTAACACCGGGGAGCTGTTTTTT. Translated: CASSYRDRRNTGELFF.